The 8 T cell receptor beta chains given below trace back to one sample, sequenced in a study of graft-versus-host responses after intestinal transplantation. Data came from immunoSEQ multiplex PCR; TCRdb stores just in-frame clones and leaves some out. Of roughly 98,000 clones listed, 85% to 95% are singletons. No antigens are known for them. The sample here was unstimulated CD8+ T cells sorted from spleen or lymph node cells, taken before transplant. The source is a human donor who was the organ donor for an intestinal transplant.

This clone was seen just once. The V gene is TRBV4-1, the J gene TRBJ1-2; unclear D gene. Deletions cut 0 bases from V and 6 bases from J, with 20 bases between. The germline V gene has CDR1 MGHRA and CDR2 YSYEKL. The CDR3 runs to 17 residues. The CDR3 sequence: CASSQDWAVTVLDGYTF. Written as DNA, the CDR3 is TGCGCCAGCAGCCAAGATTGGGCCGTTACAGTACTGGATGGCTACACCTTC.

V usage is TRBV10-1 and J usage is TRBJ2-5; D gene ambiguous. Trimming left V 3 bases short and J 8 bases short, with 25 bases between. Germline V gene sequence: CDR1 WNHNN, CDR2 SYGVQD (reference sequence). The CDR3 spans 17 residues. The CDR3 loop is CASSEWWVRPGNFTQYF. The CDR3 DNA sequence: TGCGCCAGCAGTGAATGGTGGGTGAGGCCTGGTAATTTCACCCAGTACTTC.

The rearrangement joins TRBV27 to TRBJ2-3; D is perhaps TRBD2 (6 bases). The CDR3 has 16 amino acids. Between the trimmed V and J ends, which lost 4 bases and 1 base, there was a span of 15 bases. Germline assignment: CDR1 MNHEY and CDR2 SMNVEV (reference sequence). CDR3: CASSSLGGWGTDTQYF. The CDR3 DNA reads as TGTGCCAGCAGTTCCCTCGGGGGTTGGGGCACAGATACGCAGTATTTT.

This sequence joins TRBV19 and TRBJ2-1; no reliable D call. V gave up 2 bases and J gave up 6 bases, with 5 bases separating them. There are 12 residues in the CDR3. Germline CDR1 LNHDA, CDR2 SQIVND (reference sequence). CDR3 residues: CASSISRNEQFF. The CDR3 DNA reads as TGTGCCAGTAGTATAAGCCGCAATGAGCAGTTCTTC.

The rearrangement joins TRBV18 to TRBJ2-6; 7 bases fit TRBD1. This CDR3 spans 18 amino acids. J gave up 0 bases and V 6 bases, and 11 bases lay outside the gene matches. Germline V lookup: CDR1 KGHSH, CDR2 LQKENI. CDR3 amino acids: CASSPTGLTLSGANVLTF. The DNA of the CDR3 is TGTGCCAGCTCGCCGACAGGGCTTACACTCTCTGGGGCCAACGTCCTGACTTTC.

The chain links TRBV6-5 to TRBJ1-4; perhaps TRBD1 as D (5 bases). The CDR3 length is 15 residues. The V gene's germline CDR1 is MNHEY and CDR2 SVGAGI. Trimming stripped 1 base from V and 7 bases from J, with 13 bases between. The CDR3 nucleotides are TGTGCCAGCAGTTACTTGTTCAGGGAGGGTGAAAAACTGTTTTTT. Encoded protein: CASSYLFREGEKLFF.

The chain carries TRBV6-5 and TRBJ2-1, with D unresolved. The CDR3 length is 14 residues. Per germline, CDR1 MNHEY and CDR2 SVGAGI. The germline V and J ends were trimmed by 6 bases and 4 bases, with 13 bases remaining between them. The CDR3 sequence: CASSPPGGYNEQFF. Here the CDR3 DNA reads TGTGCCAGCAGCCCTCCTGGCGGATACAATGAGCAGTTCTTC.

The chain uses TRBV5-4 and TRBJ2-3; 11 bases map to TRBD1. Germline CDR1 reads SGHNT; CDR2 reads YYREEE (reference sequence). Losses at the gene ends were 4 bases for V and 6 bases for J; bases not matched to a gene: 10. CDR3 length: 16 amino acids. The CDR3 spells CASSPRRGQGADTQYF. As DNA, the CDR3 is TGTGCCAGCAGCCCGCGTAGAGGACAGGGGGCGGATACGCAGTATTTT.